One sample yielded the 10 T cell receptor beta chains listed below, sequenced in a study of cytomegalovirus exposure and HLA in healthy donors. Researchers ran the PCR with 60 Vbeta and 13 Jbeta primers. The repertoire was sequenced with immunoSEQ multiplex PCR; TCRdb's copy has only in-frame clones and lacks some. The sample consists of just over 95,000 clones, approximately 80% of them appearing once. Sequencing was done on a sample of PBMCs. Source of these receptors: a woman in her thirties or forties in good health and CMV-seropositive.

V usage is TRBV28 and J usage is TRBJ2-2; 8 positions match TRBD1. The CDR3 loop spans 15 amino acids. V lost 6 bases and J lost 6; bases outside the gene matches: 9. Per germline, CDR1 MDHEN and CDR2 SYDVKM. This CDR3 reads CASSPGQVYAGELFF. The CDR3 DNA reads TGTGCCAGCAGCCCGGGACAGGTTTACGCCGGGGAGCTGTTTTTT. The whole variable domain, remainder taken from reference TRBV28 and TRBJ2-2, is DVKVTQSSRYLVKRTGEKVFLECVQDMDHENMFWYRQDPGLGLRLIYFSYDVKMKEKGDIPEGYSVSREKKERFSLILESASTNQTSMYLCASSPGQVYAGELFFGEGSRLTVL.

This sequence joins TRBV6-1 and TRBJ2-1; a weak D match, TRBD1 (5 bases). The V end lost 1 base, the J end lost 5 bases, and 6 bases lay between the germline ends. CDR3 length: 13 amino acids. Germline lookup yields CDR1 MNHNS and CDR2 SASEGT. DNA for the CDR3: TGTGCCAGCAGTGAAGGGACAAACAATGAGCAGTTCTTC. It is translated as CASSEGTNNEQFF.

This clone was picked up a small number of times. The chain has TRBV27 and TRBJ2-1, with 11 bases lining up with TRBD2. The CDR3 spans 21 residues. The V segment lost 2 bases and the J segment 3 bases; nucleotides outside the gene matches: 18. The germline gives CDR1 MNHEY, CDR2 SMNVEV (reference sequence). CDR3 nucleotide sequence: TGTGCCAGCAGTTTACGCTCCCCGACTGCCCTTAGCGGGAGGGTCTACAATGAGCAGTTCTTC. Amino acid sequence: CASSLRSPTALSGRVYNEQFF.

The V gene is TRBV2, the J gene TRBJ2-3; 8 nucleotides align to TRBD1. Germline CDR1 reads SNHLY; CDR2 reads FYNNEI. This CDR3 is 14 amino acids long. After removal of 8 bases from V and 6 bases from J, the junction contained 10 bases not matched to a gene. This CDR3 is CASGPFRGRDTQYF. DNA for the CDR3: TGTGCCAGCGGCCCCTTCAGGGGGCGGGATACGCAGTATTTT. Full variable domain (missing parts from reference TRBV2 and TRBJ2-3): EPEVTQTPSHQVTQMGQEVILRCVPISNHLYFYWYRQILGQKVEFLVSFYNNEISEKSEIFDDQFSVERPDGSNFTLKIRSTKLEDSAMYFCASGPFRGRDTQYFGPGTRLTVL.

This chain links TRBV11-2 with TRBJ2-2; 9 bases fit TRBD2. This CDR3 has 16 amino acids. V was clipped by 2 bases and J by 4 bases; unmatched bases: 5. The V gene's germline CDR1 is SGHAT and CDR2 FQNNGV. The CDR3 spells CASSLLAGVGTGELFF. The CDR3 nucleotides are TGTGCCAGCAGCTTATTAGCGGGAGTCGGCACCGGGGAGCTGTTTTTT.

This clone was seen once. V is TRBV6-6 and J is TRBJ1-5, with 9 bases aligning to TRBD1. There are 14 residues in the CDR3. After removal of 5 bases from V and 7 bases from J, the junction contained 6 bases not matched to a gene. Germline loops: CDR1 MNHNY, CDR2 SVGAGI (reference sequence). The CDR3 DNA follows: TGTGCCAGCAGTATTACAGGGGGCGAGCAGCCCCAGCATTTT. Translated: CASSITGGEQPQHF.

The rearrangement uses TRBV19 and TRBJ2-7, with TRBD2 matching 14 bases. V lost 10 bases to trimming and J lost 5 bases; unmatched junction nucleotides: 7. Germline values: CDR1 LNHDA, CDR2 SQIVND (reference sequence). This CDR3 has 14 residues. CDR3 sequence (DNA): TGTGCCACTAGACTAGCGGGAGGGCCTCACGAGCAGTACTTC. It yields the protein CATRLAGGPHEQYF.

The J gene is TRBJ1-1, the V gene TRBV6-5, with 7 bases identical to TRBD1. Losses at the gene ends were 7 bases for V and 1 base for J; bases not matched to a gene: 9. Per germline, CDR1 MNHEY and CDR2 SVGAGI. This CDR3 is 15 amino acids long. In DNA form, the CDR3 reads TGTGCCAGCACCCGGGCGACAGGGCCGAACACTGAAGCTTTCTTT. It yields the protein CASTRATGPNTEAFF.

This chain links TRBV30 with TRBJ1-5; perhaps TRBD1 as D (5 bases). Trimming cost V 5 bases and J 0 bases, with 11 bases left between them. Germline V gene data show CDR1 as GTSNPN and CDR2 as SVGIG (reference sequence). CDR3 length: 14 residues. The CDR3 spells CAWAPGVSNQPQHF. The CDR3 DNA sequence: TGTGCCTGGGCTCCGGGGGTTAGCAATCAGCCCCAGCATTTT. Full variable domain (rest looked up from reference TRBV30 and TRBJ1-5): SQTIHQWPATLVQPVGSPLSLECTVEGTSNPNLYWYRQAAGRGLQLLFYSVGIGQISSEVPQNLSASRPQDRQFILSSKKLLLSDSGFYLCAWAPGVSNQPQHFGDGTRLSIL.

The V call is TRBV14, the J call TRBJ2-1; 7 bases fit TRBD1. Germline V lookup: CDR1 SGHDN, CDR2 FVKESK. This CDR3 region has 18 residues. After removal of 4 bases from V and 0 bases from J, the junction contained 12 bases not matched to a gene. As DNA, the CDR3 is TGTGCCAGCAGCCCCCAGGGGGTTTTTTTAAGCTCCTACAATGAGCAGTTCTTC. This translates into CASSPQGVFLSSYNEQFF.